One and the same sample provided the 12 T cell receptor beta chains below, sequenced in a study of OX40 agonist ivuxolimab in advanced cancers. The receptor library was made with the immunoSEQ multiplex PCR assay. The clones in this table, taken by TCRdb from immuneACCESS, are in-frame only. Not every clone is retained; where verified, under half of the shortfall comes from an unresolved V gene, and the cause of the rest is unknown. This sample lists under 95,000 clones; roughly 93% were detected once. The top ten clones comprise roughly 6.5% of the sample. Sequenced here: CD4+ or CD8+ T cells sorted from blood, sampled in a trial of the OX40 agonist ivuxolimab. The receptors originated from an adult with an advanced solid tumor such as melanoma, head and neck, liver or kidney cancer.

J is TRBJ1-5 and V is TRBV27; tentative D call: TRBD1 (6 bases). The CDR3 is 15 amino acids. V was trimmed by 5 bases and J by 5 bases, leaving 16 bases between them. CDR1 is MNHEY, CDR2 SMNVEV, per germline (reference sequence). CDR3 sequence reads: CASSVQGFGDQPQHF. In DNA, the CDR3 is TGTGCCAGCAGTGTGCAGGGGTTTGGCGATCAGCCCCAGCATTTT.

The gene calls are TRBV30 and TRBJ2-1; TRBD2 matches at 8 bases. Trimming cost V 1 base and J 8 bases; bases outside gene matches: 7. CDR1 is GTSNPN, CDR2 SVGIG, per germline (reference sequence). This CDR3 is 14 amino acids long. As DNA, the CDR3 is TGTGCCTGGAGTGCGGGAGGGCACTGGTATGAGCAGTTCTTC. This gives the protein CAWSAGGHWYEQFF. Full variable domain (outside the CDR3, taken from reference TRBV30 and TRBJ2-1): SQTIHQWPATLVQPVGSPLSLECTVEGTSNPNLYWYRQAAGRGLQLLFYSVGIGQISSEVPQNLSASRPQDRQFILSSKKLLLSDSGFYLCAWSAGGHWYEQFFGPGTRLTVL.

The table lists this clone with a count of one. The chain employs TRBV7-9 and TRBJ2-7; 7 bases align to TRBD2. This CDR3 has 14 amino acids. J lost 3 bases, V lost 5 bases, and 7 bases had no gene match. Germline lookup yields CDR1 SEHNR and CDR2 FQNEAQ (reference sequence). As DNA, the CDR3 is TGTGCCAGCAGCCACCGGGACTACCGCTACGAGCAGTACTTC. This codes for CASSHRDYRYEQYF.

This chain connects TRBV4-1 to TRBJ2-7; D may be TRBD1 (6 bases). The CDR3 has 15 residues. Germline V gives CDR1 MGHRA, CDR2 YSYEKL. V was shortened by 2 bases and J by 1 base, with 12 bases between the two germline ends. This chain's CDR3 is CASSQWLDRSYEQYF. CDR3 nucleotides: TGCGCCAGCAGCCAATGGTTAGACAGGTCCTACGAGCAGTACTTC.

The genes are TRBV7-6 and TRBJ2-7; TRBD1 aligns across 8 bases. V was clipped by 4 bases and J by 9 bases; unmatched bases: 8. The CDR3 sequence is 13 residues long. Germline CDR1 SGHVS, CDR2 FNYEAQ. This CDR3 is CASSSGTGPGQYF. CDR3 in DNA: TGTGCCAGCAGCTCCGGGACAGGTCCAGGGCAGTACTTC.

J is TRBJ1-2 and V is TRBV5-6; TRBD1 matches 8 bases. The CDR3 sequence is 14 residues long. Germline values: CDR1 SGHDT, CDR2 YYEEEE. The junction had 4 bases not matched to a gene; V was cut back by 0 bases and J by 6 bases. The CDR3 region has the DNA TGTGCCAGCAGCTTGGGGCAGGGGGCAGATGGCTACACCTTC. It specifies CASSLGQGADGYTF.

The chain employs TRBV6-1 and TRBJ1-5; no firm D call. Germline lookup yields CDR1 MNHNS and CDR2 SASEGT. CDR3 length equals 15 residues. Deletions cut 0 bases from V and 1 base from J, with 7 bases between. CDR3 residues: CASSEALRSNQPQHF. The CDR3 DNA reads as TGTGCCAGCAGTGAAGCGTTAAGGAGCAATCAGCCCCAGCATTTT.

The chain employs TRBV27 and TRBJ1-4; 8 nucleotides line up with TRBD1. The V gene end was trimmed by 0 bases and the J gene end by 8 bases; junction bases not matched to a gene: 8. Germline CDR1 reads MNHEY; CDR2 reads SMNVEV (reference sequence). The CDR3 has 16 amino acids. The CDR3 loop reads CASSLSATGGREKLFF. CDR3 DNA: TGTGCCAGCAGTTTATCGGCTACAGGGGGGCGGGAAAAACTGTTTTTT.

J is TRBJ2-7 and V is TRBV5-4; 7 bases map to TRBD1. Looked up from germline, CDR1 is SGHNT and CDR2 is YYREEE (reference sequence). The CDR3 is 14 residues long. The J segment lost 6 bases and the V segment lost 2 bases, leaving 8 bases of the junction unmatched. CDR3 sequence: CASSFAGGRSEQYF. CDR3 coding DNA: TGTGCCAGCAGCTTTGCAGGGGGAAGGAGCGAGCAGTACTTC.

This sequence joins TRBV28 and TRBJ2-3; TRBD1 might be the D (5 bases). Per germline, CDR1 MDHEN and CDR2 SYDVKM. CDR3 length: 14 amino acids. V lost 4 bases and J lost 2, with 10 bases in between. The CDR3 nucleotides are TGTGCCAGCAGTTATCAGGGTTTCACAGATACGCAGTATTTT. Its translation is CASSYQGFTDTQYF.

This rearrangement joins TRBV28 to TRBJ2-7, with TRBD2 matching over 8 bases. The length of the CDR3 is 16 residues. V gave up 5 bases and J gave up 4 bases; unmatched junction bases: 13. CDR1 is MDHEN and CDR2 is SYDVKM in the germline V gene. CDR3 protein: CASSPPGTRRNYEQYF. DNA of the CDR3: TGTGCCAGCAGTCCTCCCGGGACTAGAAGGAATTACGAGCAGTACTTC.

The rearrangement uses TRBV15 and TRBJ2-5; D unclear. The CDR3 consists of 15 residues. Looked up from germline, CDR1 is LNHNV and CDR2 is YYDKDF (reference sequence). V was clipped by 0 bases and J by 2 bases, with 10 bases between them. The DNA for the CDR3 is TGTGCCACCAGCAGAGATGGAACAGCTCAAGAGACCCAGTACTTC. Protein product: CATSRDGTAQETQYF.